Listed here are 9 T cell receptor beta chains from one sample, sequenced in a study of blood T cells in healthy people across ages. Sample-barcoded 5' priming and a J-beta primer mix drove a second PCR of roughly 7 to 11 cycles. TCRdb reprocessed the 5' RACE reads via MiXCR and lists one record per CDR3 protein. The sample includes about 680,000 distinct CDR3 sequences, around 49% seen only once; the top ten take around 32%. Sequencing was carried out using blood. The receptors derive from a woman aged 55 to 70 in good health.

This sequence joins TRBV5-1 and TRBJ2-6; weak D call: TRBD1 (6 bases). The CDR3 has 15 amino acids. Trimming removed 7 bases at V and 0 bases at J, with 11 bases between. Germline V gene lookup returns CDR1 SGHRS and CDR2 YFSETQ. The CDR3 protein is CASQGTSSGANVLTF. The CDR3 DNA reads TGCGCCAGCCAAGGGACAAGCTCTGGGGCCAACGTCCTGACTTTC. Full variable domain (remainder filled in from reference TRBV5-1 and TRBJ2-6): KAGVTQTPRYLIKTRGQQVTLSCSPISGHRSVSWYQQTPGQGLQFLFEYFSETQRNKGNFPGRFSGRQFSNSRSEMNVSTLELGDSALYLCASQGTSSGANVLTFGAGSRLTVL.

This rearrangement joins TRBV29-1 to TRBJ2-1; 7 bases line up with TRBD1. The CDR3 has 14 residues. J was trimmed by 7 bases and V by 5 bases; bases with no gene match: 11. Germline V gene sequence: CDR1 SQVTM, CDR2 ANQGSEA. The CDR3 bases are TGCAGCGTTCGGGACAGAAAGGGGGTTAATGAGCAGTTCTTC. The encoded protein is CSVRDRKGVNEQFF.

The sample holds a few counts of this clonotype. This rearrangement joins TRBV27 to TRBJ1-1; the D is unclear. CDR3 size: 17 residues. Germline CDR1 and CDR2: MNHEY and SMNVEV (reference sequence). V lost 6 bases and J lost 1, with 21 bases in between. CDR3 loop: CASRTNQRPLPNTEAFF. The CDR3 region has the DNA TGTGCCAGCAGGACAAATCAACGGCCCCTTCCGAACACTGAAGCTTTCTTT.

This clonotype was detected only a few times. This sequence joins TRBV6-2 or TRBV6-3 and TRBJ2-3; TRBD2 is a possible D gene (6 bases). V lost 6 bases, J lost 5 bases, and 18 bases lay in between. Germline lookup yields CDR1 MNHEY and CDR2 SVGEGT. This CDR3 is built from 15 residues. CDR3 residues: CASRPGLPPGDTQYF. The CDR3 DNA is TGTGCCAGCAGGCCGGGACTCCCTCCTGGAGATACGCAGTATTTT.

The chain couples TRBV6-4 to TRBJ2-7; the D gene is possibly TRBD2 (6 bases). Per germline, CDR1 MRHNA and CDR2 SNTAGT. V gave up 0 bases and J gave up 7 bases, with 16 bases separating them. There are 15 residues in the CDR3. CDR3 residues: CASSDSGGGYNEQYF. The CDR3 coding sequence is TGTGCCAGCAGTGACTCTGGGGGAGGCTACAATGAGCAGTACTTC.

This clonotype showed up just a few times. A read error may produce the germline difference seen at one junction end. The gene calls are TRBV5-1 and TRBJ2-7; D gene ambiguous. The CDR3 has 14 residues. Germline V CDR1 and CDR2: SGHRS, YFSETQ. As DNA, the CDR3 is TGCGCCGGCAGCCAAACAGAGGTTTCCTCCGAGCAGTACTTC. This translates into CAGSQTEVSSEQYF.

This clonotype came up a few times. The rearrangement uses TRBV28 and TRBJ2-1; 9 bases align to TRBD2. Germline-derived CDR1 and CDR2 are MDHEN and SYDVKM. This CDR3 contains 11 residues. Trimming took 6 bases from V and 13 from J; bases not matched to a gene: 4. The CDR3 loop is CASSRSGSQFF. CDR3 nucleotide sequence: TGTGCCAGCAGCCGTAGCGGGAGCCAGTTCTTC.

This clonotype was observed once. The V and J genes are TRBV28 and TRBJ2-7; 9 bases agree with TRBD1. The CDR3 is 16 amino acids. Germline assignment: CDR1 MDHEN and CDR2 SYDVKM. J gave up 2 bases and V 6 bases, and 11 bases lay outside the gene matches. The CDR3 DNA sequence: TGTGCCAGCAGGCCTAGCCGGGACAGGGACACCTACGAGCAGTACTTC. This gives the protein CASRPSRDRDTYEQYF.

V usage is TRBV6-2 or TRBV6-3 and J usage is TRBJ2-7, with TRBD2 matching 8 bases. Germline-derived CDR1 and CDR2 are MNHEY and SVGEGT. CDR3 length equals 14 residues. J was trimmed by 5 bases and V by 8 bases; bases with no gene match: 11. The CDR3 DNA follows: TGTGCCAGCGGCAGGGGAGCGGGAGAGAACGAGCAGTACTTC. Residues: CASGRGAGENEQYF.